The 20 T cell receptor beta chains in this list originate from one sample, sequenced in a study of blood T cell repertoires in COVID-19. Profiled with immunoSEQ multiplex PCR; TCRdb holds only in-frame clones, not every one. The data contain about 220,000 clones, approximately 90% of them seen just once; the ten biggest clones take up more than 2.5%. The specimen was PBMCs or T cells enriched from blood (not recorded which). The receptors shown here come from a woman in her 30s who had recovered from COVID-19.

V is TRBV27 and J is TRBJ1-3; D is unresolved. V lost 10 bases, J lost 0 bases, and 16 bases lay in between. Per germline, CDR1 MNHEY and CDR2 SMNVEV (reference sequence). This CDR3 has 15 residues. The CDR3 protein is CANREEGHSGNTIYF. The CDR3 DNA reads TGTGCCAACCGAGAGGAAGGCCACTCTGGAAACACCATATATTTT.

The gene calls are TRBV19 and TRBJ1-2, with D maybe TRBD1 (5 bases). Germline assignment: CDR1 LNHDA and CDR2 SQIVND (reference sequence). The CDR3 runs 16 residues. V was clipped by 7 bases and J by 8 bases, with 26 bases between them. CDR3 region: CASTTSGEGLVRGYTF. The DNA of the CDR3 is TGTGCCAGTACCACCTCCGGTGAGGGACTGGTACGCGGCTACACCTTC.

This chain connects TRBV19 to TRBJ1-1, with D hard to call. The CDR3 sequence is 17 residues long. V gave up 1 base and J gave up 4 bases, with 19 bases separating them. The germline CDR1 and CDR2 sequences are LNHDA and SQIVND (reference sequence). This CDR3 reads CASSIVSFGGKSTEAFF. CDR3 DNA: TGTGCCAGTAGTATAGTTTCATTCGGAGGAAAGAGCACTGAAGCTTTCTTT.

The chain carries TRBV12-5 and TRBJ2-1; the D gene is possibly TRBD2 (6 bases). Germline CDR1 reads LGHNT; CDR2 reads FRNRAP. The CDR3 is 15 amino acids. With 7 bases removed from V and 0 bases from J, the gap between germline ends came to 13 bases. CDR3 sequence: CASAARGSSYNEQFF. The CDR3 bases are TGTGCTAGTGCTGCCCGGGGGAGCTCCTACAATGAGCAGTTCTTC.

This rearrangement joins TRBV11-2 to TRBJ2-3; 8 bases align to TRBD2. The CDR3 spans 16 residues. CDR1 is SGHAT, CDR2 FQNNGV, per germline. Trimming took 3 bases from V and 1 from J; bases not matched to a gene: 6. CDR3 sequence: CASSFLAGRGTDTQYF. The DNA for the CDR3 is TGTGCCAGCAGCTTTCTAGCGGGCCGGGGCACAGATACGCAGTATTTT.

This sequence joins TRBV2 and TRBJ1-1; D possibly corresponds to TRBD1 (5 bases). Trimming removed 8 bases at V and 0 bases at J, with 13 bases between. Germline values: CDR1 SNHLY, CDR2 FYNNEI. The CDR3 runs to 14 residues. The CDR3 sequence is CASVGRGMNTEAFF. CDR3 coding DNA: TGTGCCAGCGTGGGGAGGGGAATGAACACTGAAGCTTTCTTT.

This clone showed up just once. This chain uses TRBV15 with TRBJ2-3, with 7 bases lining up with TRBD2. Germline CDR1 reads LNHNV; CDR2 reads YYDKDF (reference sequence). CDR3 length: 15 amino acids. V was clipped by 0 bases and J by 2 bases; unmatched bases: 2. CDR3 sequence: CATSRDGRDTDTQYF. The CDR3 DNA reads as TGTGCCACCAGCAGAGATGGGAGGGACACAGATACGCAGTATTTT.

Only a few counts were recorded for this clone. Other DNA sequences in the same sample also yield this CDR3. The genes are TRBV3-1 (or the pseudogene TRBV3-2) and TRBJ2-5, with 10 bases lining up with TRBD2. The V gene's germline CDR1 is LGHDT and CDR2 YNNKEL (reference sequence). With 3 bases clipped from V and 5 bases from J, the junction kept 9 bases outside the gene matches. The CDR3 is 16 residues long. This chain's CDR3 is CASSHGAGGLGETQYF. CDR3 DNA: TGTGCCAGCAGCCACGGAGCGGGGGGGTTAGGCGAGACCCAGTACTTC.

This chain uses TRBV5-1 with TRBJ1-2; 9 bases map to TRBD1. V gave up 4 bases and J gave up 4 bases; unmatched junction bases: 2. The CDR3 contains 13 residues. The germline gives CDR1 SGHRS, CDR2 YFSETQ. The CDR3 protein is CASSETGGYGYTF. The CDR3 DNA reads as TGCGCCAGCAGCGAGACAGGGGGCTATGGCTACACCTTC.

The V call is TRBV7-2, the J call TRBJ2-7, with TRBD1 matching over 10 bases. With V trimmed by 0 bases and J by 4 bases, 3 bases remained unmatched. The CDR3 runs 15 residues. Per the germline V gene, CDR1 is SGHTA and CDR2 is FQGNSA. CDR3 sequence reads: CASSLAGQGNYEQYF. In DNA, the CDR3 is TGTGCCAGCAGCTTAGCGGGACAGGGGAATTACGAGCAGTACTTC.

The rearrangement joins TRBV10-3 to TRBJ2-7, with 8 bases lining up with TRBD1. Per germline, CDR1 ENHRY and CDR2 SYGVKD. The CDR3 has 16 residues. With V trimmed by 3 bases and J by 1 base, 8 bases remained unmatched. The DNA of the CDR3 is TGTGCCATCAGTGAATCCCGGACAGGGCTTTCCTACGAGCAGTACTTC. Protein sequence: CAISESRTGLSYEQYF.

CDR3 sequence reads: CASSYLRSHQGQPYQPQHF. The CDR3 region has the DNA TGTGCCAGCAGTTACCTCCGATCCCACCAGGGACAACCATATCAGCCCCAGCATTTT. This sequence joins TRBV6-2 or TRBV6-3 and TRBJ1-5; tentatively, D is TRBD1 (6 bases). CDR1 and CDR2 from the germline V gene are MNHEY and SVGEGT. This CDR3 has 19 residues. The ends were cut back, 2 bases at V and 5 bases at J, with 25 bases in the middle.

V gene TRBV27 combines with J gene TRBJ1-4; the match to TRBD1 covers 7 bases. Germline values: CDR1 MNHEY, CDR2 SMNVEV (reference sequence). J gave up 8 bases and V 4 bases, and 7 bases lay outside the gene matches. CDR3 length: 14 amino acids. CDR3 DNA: TGTGCCAGCAGTTATATAGGGACAGAAGAAAAACTGTTTTTT. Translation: CASSYIGTEEKLFF.

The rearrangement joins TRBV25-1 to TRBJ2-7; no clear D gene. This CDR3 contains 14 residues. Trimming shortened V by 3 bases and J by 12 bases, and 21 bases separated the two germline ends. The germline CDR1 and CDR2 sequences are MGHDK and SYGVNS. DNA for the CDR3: TGTGCCAGCAGTGATAGCTCCGGTGGAATGAGTGGGTACTTC. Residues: CASSDSSGGMSGYF.

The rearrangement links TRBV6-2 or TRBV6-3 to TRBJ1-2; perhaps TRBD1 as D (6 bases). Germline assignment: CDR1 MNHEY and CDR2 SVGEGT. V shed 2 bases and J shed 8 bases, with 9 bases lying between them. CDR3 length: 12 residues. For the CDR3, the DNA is TGTGCCAGCAGTTACGCAGGGGACGGCTACACCTTC. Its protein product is CASSYAGDGYTF.

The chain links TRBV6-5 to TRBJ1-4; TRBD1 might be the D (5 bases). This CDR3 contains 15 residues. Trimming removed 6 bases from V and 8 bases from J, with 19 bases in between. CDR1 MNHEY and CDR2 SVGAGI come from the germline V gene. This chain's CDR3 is CASSHRDFVREKLFF. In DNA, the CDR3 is TGTGCCAGCAGCCACCGGGACTTCGTTAGAGAAAAACTGTTTTTT.

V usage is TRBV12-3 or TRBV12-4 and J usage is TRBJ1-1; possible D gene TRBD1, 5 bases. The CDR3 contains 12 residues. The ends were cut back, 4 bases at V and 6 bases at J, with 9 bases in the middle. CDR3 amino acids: CASSWGRAEAFF. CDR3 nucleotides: TGTGCCAGCAGTTGGGGGAGGGCTGAAGCTTTCTTT.

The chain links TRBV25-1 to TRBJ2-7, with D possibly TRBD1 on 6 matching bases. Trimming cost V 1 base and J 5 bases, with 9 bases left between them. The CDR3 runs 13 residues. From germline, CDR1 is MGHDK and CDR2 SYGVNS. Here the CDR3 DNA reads TGTGCCAGCAGTGAATGGGGGCAGAACGAGCAGTACTTC. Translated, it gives CASSEWGQNEQYF.

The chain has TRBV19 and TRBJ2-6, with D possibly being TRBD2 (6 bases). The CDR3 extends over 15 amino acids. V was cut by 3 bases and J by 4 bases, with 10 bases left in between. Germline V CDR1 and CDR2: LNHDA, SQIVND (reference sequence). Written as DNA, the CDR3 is TGTGCCAGTAGTATGGGGGGATCCGGGGCCAACGTCCTGACTTTC. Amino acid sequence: CASSMGGSGANVLTF.

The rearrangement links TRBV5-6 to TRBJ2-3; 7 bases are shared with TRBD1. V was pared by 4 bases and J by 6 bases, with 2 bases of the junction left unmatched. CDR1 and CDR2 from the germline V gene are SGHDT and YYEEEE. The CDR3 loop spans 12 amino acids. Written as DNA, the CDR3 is TGTGCCAGCAGCCCACAGGGGGATACGCAGTATTTT. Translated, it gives CASSPQGDTQYF. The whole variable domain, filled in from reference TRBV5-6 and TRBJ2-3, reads DAGVTQSPTHLIKTRGQQVTLRCSPKSGHDTVSWYQQALGQGPQFIFQYYEEEERQRGNFPDRFSGHQFPNYSSELNVNALLLGDSALYLCASSPQGDTQYFGPGTRLTVL.